What follows is one TCR beta chain and its context. The antigen it binds to is not known. There are no base qualities to consult, and no much larger clone falls within one base. In Seattle, one collaborating source enrolled patients while the infection was active and tracked those patients longitudinally over the course of disease. Each collaborating institution followed its own protocols to collect whole blood in K2EDTA tubes. Collaborator samples were shipped for TCRbeta analysis as frozen whole blood, isolated PBMCs, or DNA extracted from either sample type. TCRbeta CDR3 regions were amplified from genomic DNA using the immunoSEQ Assay, a bias-controlled multiplex PCR. In the source study's methods: Nucleated cell counts per sample were estimated from amplification of reference gene primers within the assay. To quantify the absolute abundance of each unique TCRbeta CDR3 rearrangement, sequence reads were collapsed and filtered. For each sample, productive Simpson clonality was calculated as the square root of Simpson's diversity index across productive rearrangements. TCRdb re-hosts the immuneACCESS table, in-frame sequences only. Its copies lack some clones; in the studies checked, an unresolved V gene accounts for under half of them, and the cause for the rest is not known. The DNA was the basis for D and trimming; V, J and clone size are from that table. Counted in this sample were roughly 190,000 clones; roughly 94% of them appeared once. The ten largest clones take up 0.76% of the sample.

From its cysteine to its phenylalanine, the CDR3 spans 12 amino acids. The kept DNA is CDR3 alone, 36 bases in frame from the first base. The germline V gene sets CDR1 to MNHEY and CDR2 to SVGAGI. The trim is 8 bases for V and 2 bases for J, with a gap of 7 bases between the germline ends. These data originate in a study of blood T cell repertoires in COVID-19 (dated by TCRdb to about 2020). As for the study more broadly: Collaborator samples came from the United States, Italy and Spain and covered acute and convalescent phases of COVID-19. The material from the prospective study consisted of cDNA or gDNA derived from T cells, B-cell-depleted T cells, or PBMCs. The dataset comprised deeply sampled blood TCRbeta repertoires from subjects exposed to, actively infected with, or recovered from COVID-19. The repertoires were released in a freely available public database intended as a resource for research on the immune response to SARS-CoV-2. Samples came from the ongoing ImmuneRACE study (first 160 participants) plus 1,254 subjects from 6 global collaborators. Nearly every sample came with metadata listing a de-identified subject ID, COVID-19 status, age in years and sex. Where HLA class I and class II types were available, the types were taken from metadata supplied by the sample provider, not from assay-based typing. Broader findings and caveats from the paper: The quantity of clinical and demographic metadata differed by source and by participant and was supplied without curation.

This receptor was obtained from a man between 25 and 39 years old with COVID-19, enrolled during active disease. The sample taken for sequencing was peripheral blood. Recombination linked TRBV6-5 to TRBJ2-1, with no confident D gene call. The base sequence is TGTGCCAGCGCCCAGACCTACAATGAGCAGTTCTTC. The translation is CASAQTYNEQFF.